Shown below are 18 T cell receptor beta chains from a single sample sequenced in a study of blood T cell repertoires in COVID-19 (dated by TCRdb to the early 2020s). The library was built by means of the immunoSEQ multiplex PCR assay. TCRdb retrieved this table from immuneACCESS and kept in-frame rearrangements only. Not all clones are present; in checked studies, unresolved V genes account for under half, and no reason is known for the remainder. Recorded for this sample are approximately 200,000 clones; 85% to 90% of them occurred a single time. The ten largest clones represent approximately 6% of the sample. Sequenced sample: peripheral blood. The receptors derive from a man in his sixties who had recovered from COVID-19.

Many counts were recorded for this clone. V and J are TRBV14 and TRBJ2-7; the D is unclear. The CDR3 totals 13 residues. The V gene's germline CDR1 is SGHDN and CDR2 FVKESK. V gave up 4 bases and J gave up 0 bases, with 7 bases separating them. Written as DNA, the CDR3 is TGTGCCAGCAGCCCAATCAGCTCCTACGAGCAGTACTTC. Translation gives CASSPISSYEQYF.

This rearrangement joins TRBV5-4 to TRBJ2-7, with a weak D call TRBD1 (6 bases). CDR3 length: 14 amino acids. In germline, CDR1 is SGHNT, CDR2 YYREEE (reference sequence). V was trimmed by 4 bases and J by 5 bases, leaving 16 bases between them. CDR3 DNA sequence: TGTGCCAGCAGCGCGGACAGTCTACGGGACGAGCAGTACTTC. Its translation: CASSADSLRDEQYF. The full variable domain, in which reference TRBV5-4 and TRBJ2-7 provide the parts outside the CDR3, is ETGVTQSPTHLIKTRGQQVTLRCSSQSGHNTVSWYQQALGQGPQFIFQYYREEENGRGNFPPRFSGLQFPNYSSELNVNALELDDSALYLCASSADSLRDEQYFGPGTRLTVT.

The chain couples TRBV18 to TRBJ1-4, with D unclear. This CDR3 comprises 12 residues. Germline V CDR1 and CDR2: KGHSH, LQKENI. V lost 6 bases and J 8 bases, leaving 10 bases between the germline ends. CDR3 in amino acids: CASSPGREKLFF. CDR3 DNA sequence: TGTGCCAGCTCCCCCGGGAGGGAAAAACTGTTTTTT.

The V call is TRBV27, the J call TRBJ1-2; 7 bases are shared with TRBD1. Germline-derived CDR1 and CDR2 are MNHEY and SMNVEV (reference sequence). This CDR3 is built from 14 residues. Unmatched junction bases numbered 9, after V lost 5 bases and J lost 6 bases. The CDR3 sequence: CASSIRDRVDGYTF. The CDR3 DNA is TGTGCCAGCAGTATCCGGGACAGAGTTGATGGCTACACCTTC.

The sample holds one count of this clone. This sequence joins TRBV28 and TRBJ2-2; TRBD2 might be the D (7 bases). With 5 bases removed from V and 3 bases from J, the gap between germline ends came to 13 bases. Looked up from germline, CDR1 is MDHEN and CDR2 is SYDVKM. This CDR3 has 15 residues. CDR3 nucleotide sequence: TGTGCCAGCAGTGATGCGGGGGCATACACCGGGGAGCTGTTTTTT. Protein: CASSDAGAYTGELFF. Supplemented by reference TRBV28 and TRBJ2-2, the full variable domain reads DVKVTQSSRYLVKRTGEKVFLECVQDMDHENMFWYRQDPGLGLRLIYFSYDVKMKEKGDIPEGYSVSREKKERFSLILESASTNQTSMYLCASSDAGAYTGELFFGEGSRLTVL.

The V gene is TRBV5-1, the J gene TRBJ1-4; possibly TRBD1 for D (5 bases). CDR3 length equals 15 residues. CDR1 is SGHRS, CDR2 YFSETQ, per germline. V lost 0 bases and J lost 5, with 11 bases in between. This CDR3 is CASSLEAGPNEKLFF. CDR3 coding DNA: TGCGCCAGCAGCTTGGAGGCGGGACCGAATGAAAAACTGTTTTTT.

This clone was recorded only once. The CDR3 reads CASRGQAYGYTF. Written as DNA, the CDR3 is TGTGCCAGCAGGGGACAGGCCTATGGCTACACCTTC. V usage is TRBV28 and J usage is TRBJ1-2, with 8 bases lining up with TRBD1. With V trimmed by 6 bases and J by 4 bases, 1 base remained unmatched. Germline V gene data show CDR1 as MDHEN and CDR2 as SYDVKM. CDR3 length equals 12 residues.

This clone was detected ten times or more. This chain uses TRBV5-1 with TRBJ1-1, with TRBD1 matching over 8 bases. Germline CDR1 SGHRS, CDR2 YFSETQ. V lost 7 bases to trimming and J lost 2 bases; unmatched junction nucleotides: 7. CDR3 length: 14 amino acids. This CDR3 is CASRDRTGNTEAFF. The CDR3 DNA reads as TGCGCCAGCCGGGACAGGACAGGCAACACTGAAGCTTTCTTT.

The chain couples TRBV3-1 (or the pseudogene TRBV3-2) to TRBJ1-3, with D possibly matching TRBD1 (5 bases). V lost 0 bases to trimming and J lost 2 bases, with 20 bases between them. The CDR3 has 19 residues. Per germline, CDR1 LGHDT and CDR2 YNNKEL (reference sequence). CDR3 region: CASSQERGVGGSPGNTIYF. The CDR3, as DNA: TGTGCCAGCAGCCAAGAAAGAGGGGTGGGGGGGTCCCCTGGAAACACCATATATTTT.

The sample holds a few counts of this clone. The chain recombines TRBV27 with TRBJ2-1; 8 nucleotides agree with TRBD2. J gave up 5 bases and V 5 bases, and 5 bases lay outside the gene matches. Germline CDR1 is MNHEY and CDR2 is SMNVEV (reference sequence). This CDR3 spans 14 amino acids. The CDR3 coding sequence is TGTGCCAGCAGTCTAATAGCGGGAAACAATGAGCAGTTCTTC. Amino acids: CASSLIAGNNEQFF.

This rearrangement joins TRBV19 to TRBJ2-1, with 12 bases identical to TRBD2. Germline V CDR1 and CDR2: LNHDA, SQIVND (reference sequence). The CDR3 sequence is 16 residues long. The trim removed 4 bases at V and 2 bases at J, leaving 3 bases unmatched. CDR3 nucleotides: TGTGCCAGTAGTAGAAGGACTAGCGGGGCCTACAATGAGCAGTTCTTC. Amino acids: CASSRRTSGAYNEQFF.

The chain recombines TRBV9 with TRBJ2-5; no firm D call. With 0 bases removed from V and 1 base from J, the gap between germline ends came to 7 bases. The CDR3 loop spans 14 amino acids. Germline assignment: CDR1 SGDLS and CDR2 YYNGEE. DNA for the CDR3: TGTGCCAGCAGCGTAGCGGTCCTCCAAGAGACCCAGTACTTC. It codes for CASSVAVLQETQYF.

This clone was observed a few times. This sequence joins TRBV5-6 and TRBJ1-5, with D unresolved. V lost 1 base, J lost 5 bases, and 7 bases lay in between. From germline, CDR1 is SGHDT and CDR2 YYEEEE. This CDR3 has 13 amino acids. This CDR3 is CASSLNEDQPQHF. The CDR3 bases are TGTGCCAGCAGCTTGAATGAGGATCAGCCCCAGCATTTT.

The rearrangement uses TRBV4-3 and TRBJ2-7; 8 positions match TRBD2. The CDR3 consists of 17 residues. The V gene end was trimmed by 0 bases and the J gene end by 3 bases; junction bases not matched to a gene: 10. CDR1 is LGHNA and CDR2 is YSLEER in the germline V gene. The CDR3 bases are TGCGCCAGCAGCCAAGACAGCGGGGGCTACTCCATCTACGAGCAGTACTTC. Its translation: CASSQDSGGYSIYEQYF.

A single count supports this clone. The CDR3 DNA follows: TGTGCCAGCAGCTTAGGCAGGGTGCCCACAGATACGCAGTATTTT. It yields the protein CASSLGRVPTDTQYF. This sequence joins TRBV11-3 and TRBJ2-3; D is possibly TRBD1 (5 bases). V was trimmed by 1 base and J by 2 bases, leaving 10 bases between them. The germline V gene has CDR1 SGHNT and CDR2 YENEEA. This CDR3 region has 15 residues.

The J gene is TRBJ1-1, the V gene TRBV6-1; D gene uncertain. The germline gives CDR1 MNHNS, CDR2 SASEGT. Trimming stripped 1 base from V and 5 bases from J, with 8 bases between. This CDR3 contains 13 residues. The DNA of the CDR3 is TGTGCCAGCAGTGAAGGACTGCAAACTGAAGCTTTCTTT. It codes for CASSEGLQTEAFF.

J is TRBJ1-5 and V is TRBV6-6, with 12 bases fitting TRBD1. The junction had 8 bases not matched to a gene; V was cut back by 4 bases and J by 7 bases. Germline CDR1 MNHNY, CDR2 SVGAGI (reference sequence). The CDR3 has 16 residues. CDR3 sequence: CASSFGTGGQGQPQHF. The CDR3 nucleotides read TGTGCCAGCAGTTTTGGGACAGGGGGCCAGGGACAGCCCCAGCATTTT.

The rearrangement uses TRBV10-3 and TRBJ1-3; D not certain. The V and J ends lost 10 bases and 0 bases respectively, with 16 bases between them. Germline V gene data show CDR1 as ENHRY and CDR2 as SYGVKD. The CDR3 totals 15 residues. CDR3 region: CASVDRRLSGNTIYF. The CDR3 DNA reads TGTGCCAGCGTAGATAGGCGACTCTCTGGAAACACCATATATTTT.